One and the same sample provided the 8 T cell receptor beta chains below, sequenced in a study of shared clonotypes between healthy human individuals. Repertoires were generated with immunoSEQ multiplex PCR, while TCRdb's copy carries only in-frame clones and drops some. The table records about 580,000 clones, 95% to 98% of them present only once. Naivety among CD8 cells was defined by CD45RO negativity and positive CCR7 selection, thereby excluding terminally differentiated effector memory CD45RA+ cells. The material sequenced was naive CD8+ T cells sorted from blood. The receptors were sampled from a man aged 30 to 39 in good health.

This clone was recorded once. The chain combines TRBV5-6 with TRBJ2-5; D not certain. The ends were cut back, 1 base at V and 4 bases at J, with 2 bases in the middle. Germline CDR1 and CDR2: SGHDT and YYEEEE. The CDR3 consists of 11 residues. The chain's CDR3 is CASSLSETQYF. The CDR3 nucleotides read TGTGCCAGCAGCTTGTCAGAGACCCAGTACTTC.

The gene calls are TRBV13 and TRBJ2-5, with 7 positions matching TRBD2. Germline V CDR1 and CDR2: PRHDT, FYEKMQ (reference sequence). Trimming at V came to 4 bases and at J to 2 bases, leaving 10 bases not matched to a gene. This CDR3 is built from 16 residues. The CDR3 region is CASSSRLAGEQETQYF. Here the CDR3 DNA reads TGTGCCAGCAGCTCCAGACTGGCGGGGGAGCAAGAGACCCAGTACTTC.

This clone was recorded once. The gene calls are TRBV27 and TRBJ2-1; the match to TRBD2 covers 7 bases. This CDR3 is 15 amino acids long. Germline V gene sequence: CDR1 MNHEY, CDR2 SMNVEV (reference sequence). The V and J ends lost 2 bases and 3 bases, in that order; junction bases with no gene match: 4. CDR3 residues: CASSLAGAYYNEQFF. The CDR3 DNA reads as TGTGCCAGCAGTTTAGCGGGAGCCTACTACAATGAGCAGTTCTTC.

This chain links TRBV5-5 with TRBJ1-1; 8 bases are a match to TRBD1. Germline trimming cut 3 bases from V and 6 bases from J; bases unmatched to any gene: 7. Looked up from germline, CDR1 is SGHKS and CDR2 is YYEKEE (reference sequence). The CDR3 length is 14 residues. CDR3 protein: CASSSSGGFAEAFF. Here the CDR3 DNA reads TGTGCCAGCAGCTCCTCAGGGGGCTTCGCTGAAGCTTTCTTT. The entire variable domain, with the rest obtained from reference TRBV5-5 and TRBJ1-1, is as follows: DAGVTQSPTHLIKTRGQQVTLRCSPISGHKSVSWYQQVLGQGPQFIFQYYEKEERGRGNFPDRFSARQFPNYSSELNVNALLLGDSALYLCASSSSGGFAEAFFGQGTRLTVV.

The chain couples TRBV5-6 to TRBJ2-5, with TRBD2 identical over 7 bases. V shed 4 bases, J shed 4 bases, and the junction held 13 bases outside the gene matches. The CDR3 extends over 16 amino acids. CDR1 and CDR2 (germline): SGHDT, YYEEEE. This CDR3 is CASSQGLGGGLETQYF. The CDR3 nucleotides read TGTGCCAGCAGCCAAGGACTAGGTGGGGGATTAGAGACCCAGTACTTC.

The chain couples TRBV2 to TRBJ1-2, with D possibly TRBD1 on 5 matching bases. This CDR3 is built from 19 residues. Germline lookup yields CDR1 SNHLY and CDR2 FYNNEI. Trimming took 3 bases from V and 0 from J, leaving 23 bases between them. CDR3 residues: CASSDKGTLLREANYGYTF. In DNA, the CDR3 is TGTGCCAGCAGTGATAAAGGGACCCTCCTGAGGGAAGCTAACTATGGCTACACCTTC. Complete variable domain (other parts from reference TRBV2 and TRBJ1-2): EPEVTQTPSHQVTQMGQEVILRCVPISNHLYFYWYRQILGQKVEFLVSFYNNEISEKSEIFDDQFSVERPDGSNFTLKIRSTKLEDSAMYFCASSDKGTLLREANYGYTFGSGTRLTVV.

The chain joins TRBV9 to TRBJ1-2; 11 bases fit TRBD1. The junction had 6 bases not matched to a gene; V was cut back by 7 bases and J by 4 bases. Germline assignment: CDR1 SGDLS and CDR2 YYNGEE. This CDR3 contains 14 residues. The CDR3 reads CASWGTGGGYGYTF. CDR3 sequence (DNA): TGTGCCAGCTGGGGGACAGGGGGTGGCTATGGCTACACCTTC.

The genes are TRBV10-2 and TRBJ2-1, with 7 bases aligning to TRBD2. The germline V gene encodes CDR1 WSHSY and CDR2 SAAADI. V shed 2 bases and J 7 bases; nucleotides not matched to a gene: 11. The CDR3 runs 16 residues. This CDR3 is CASSEMGSGLINEQFF. The CDR3 nucleotides are TGCGCCAGCAGTGAGATGGGTAGCGGGTTGATTAATGAGCAGTTCTTC.